This is a list of T cell receptor beta chains from one sample in a study of blood T cells in healthy people across ages. TCRdb fed the 5' RACE reads into MiXCR, producing one record per CDR3 protein. Of 1 million or so distinct CDR3 sequences in the sample, roughly 24% were seen once. These same data were also listed under a study on T cells of mothers and their children.

The sequencing sample was made of blood. Receptor source: a girl aged 2-10 years in good health. Both conserved end residues are part of each CDR3. A D gene is named only where the DNA matches it firmly.

J | V | D | CDR3
NA | TRBV29-1 | NA | CSHLPRGDEQFF
TRBJ2-1 | TRBV29-1 | TRBD2 | CSYFSTRLAGGTEQFF
TRBJ2-3 | TRBV7-7 | TRBD1 | CASSQTGITDTQYF
TRBJ2-3 | TRBV7-2 | TRBD1 | CASSPGQATDTQYF
TRBJ2-5 | TRBV3-1 | NA | CASSQVLGAWETQYF
NA | TRBV9 | TRBD1 | CASSVEGQGFYEQYF
TRBJ2-7 | TRBV11-2 | NA | CASSQLGTNEQYF
TRBJ2-5 | TRBV24-1 | NA | CATSDLGLAGETQYF
TRBJ2-3 | TRBV13 | NA | CASSATAGTDTQYF
TRBJ2-1 | TRBV2 | TRBD2 | CASSDGAGVGLEQFF
TRBJ2-7 | TRBV28 | TRBD2 | CASSALRGVYEQYF
TRBJ1-4 | TRBV7-2 | TRBD1 | CASRLDRGIVEKLFF
NA | TRBV13 | NA | CASSQRGPVGNEQFF
TRBJ2-3 | TRBV20-1 | TRBD2 | CSARDLGSGSTDTQYF